This TCR beta chain was retrieved from a study of T cell responses to AZD1222 COVID-19 vaccine. Study outcomes and limitations: Females made up more of the donors, who were largely white British, and clonal diversity may have come out too low. It was only after the peak T cell response that any repertoires were sampled. Increases in Spike-specific TCR breadth and depth were seen after two AZD1222 doses.

This clone was counted a single time. Its specificity is unknown. This CDR3 is 11 amino acids long. V was trimmed by 9 bases and J by 9 bases, leaving 11 bases between them. Germline loops: CDR1 KGHDR, CDR2 SFDVKD. Generated by immunoSEQ multiplex PCR, the TCRdb table keeps only in-frame clones and is missing some. The profile shows roughly 80,000 clones, 90% of them singletons. V gene TRBV24-1 combines with J gene TRBJ2-1; D remains unclear. Material: peripheral blood, obtained 28 days after the second AZD1222 dose. This TCR was recovered from an adult who received the AZD1222 COVID-19 vaccine. The CDR3 region has the DNA TGTGCCACCGCTGGAGCAACTGAGCAGTTCTTC. This translates into CATAGATEQFF.